The 23 T cell receptor beta chains listed next were all sequenced from one sample in a study of blood T cell repertoires in COVID-19. Assay used: immunoSEQ multiplex PCR; TCRdb lists only in-frame clones, some missing. The repertoire includes 200,000 to 300,000 clones, roughly nine tenths of them detected once, and 5.5% to 8% sits in the top ten. Sample: peripheral blood. These receptor sequences come from a man between 60 and 75 years old with acute or convalescent COVID-19.

This sequence joins TRBV15 and TRBJ1-4, with TRBD1 as a possible D gene (5 bases). Trimming pared 2 bases from V and 8 bases from J, leaving 18 bases between. The length of the CDR3 is 16 residues. The germline V gene has CDR1 LNHNV and CDR2 YYDKDF (reference sequence). The CDR3 loop reads CATSRPYGGVGEKLFF. Written as DNA, the CDR3 is TGTGCCACCAGCAGACCCTACGGAGGGGTGGGGGAAAAACTGTTTTTT.

The chain couples TRBV5-8 to TRBJ2-2, with a tentative D call TRBD2 (5 bases). Germline V CDR1 and CDR2: SGHTS, YDEGEE. Trimming shortened V by 1 base and J by 3 bases, and 10 bases separated the two germline ends. The CDR3 length is 15 residues. The CDR3 loop is CASSLTGLYTGELFF. Here the CDR3 DNA reads TGTGCCAGCAGCTTGACGGGGTTGTACACCGGGGAGCTGTTTTTT.

The chain joins TRBV7-2 to TRBJ2-2; D not certain. This CDR3 is built from 15 residues. Germline loops: CDR1 SGHTA, CDR2 FQGNSA. Trimming shortened V by 1 base and J by 11 bases, and 17 bases separated the two germline ends. DNA of the CDR3: TGTGCCAGCAGCTTAGTTCTACCCCCATTTAGCGAGCTGTTTTTT. Encoded protein: CASSLVLPPFSELFF.

The rearrangement links TRBV27 to TRBJ2-7; 7 bases agree with TRBD1. Trimming cost V 6 bases and J 0 bases; bases outside gene matches: 5. The CDR3 runs to 14 residues. Germline CDR1 MNHEY, CDR2 SMNVEV (reference sequence). The DNA for the CDR3 is TGTGCCAGCAGCTCCAGGGGGTTCTCCTACGAGCAGTACTTC. Translating gives CASSSRGFSYEQYF.

The CDR3 loop is CASSGRGTPREQYF. The CDR3 nucleotides are TGTGCCAGCAGCGGTCGGGGGACTCCCCGGGAGCAGTACTTC. V gene TRBV11-3 combines with J gene TRBJ2-7, with D perhaps TRBD2 (6 bases). V was shortened by 5 bases and J by 7 bases, with 18 bases between the two germline ends. The CDR3 covers 14 residues. Per germline, CDR1 SGHNT and CDR2 YENEEA.

The gene calls are TRBV24-1 and TRBJ2-1; 8 bases line up with TRBD2. The CDR3 runs 16 residues. V lost 3 bases, J lost 7 bases, and 10 bases stayed unmatched. Germline CDR1 is KGHDR and CDR2 is SFDVKD. CDR3 loop: CATSDRGGRLGNEQFF. In DNA form, the CDR3 reads TGTGCCACCAGTGATCGGGGCGGGAGGCTGGGTAATGAGCAGTTCTTC.

The rearrangement links TRBV6-5 to TRBJ1-5, with D unresolved. The length of the CDR3 is 15 residues. Germline loops: CDR1 MNHEY, CDR2 SVGAGI. V was shortened by 4 bases and J by 6 bases, with 16 bases between the two germline ends. In DNA, the CDR3 is TGTGCCAGCAGTTTCTCCAGGTTAGGTGGTCAGCCCCAGCATTTT. This sequence encodes CASSFSRLGGQPQHF.

The rearrangement uses TRBV15 and TRBJ2-2; TRBD1 matches 7 bases. Germline values: CDR1 LNHNV, CDR2 YYDKDF (reference sequence). The CDR3 length is 16 residues. The V segment lost 0 bases and the J segment 6 bases; nucleotides outside the gene matches: 7. The CDR3 loop is CATSRDLGGAAGELFF. The CDR3 DNA reads as TGTGCCACCAGCAGAGATCTAGGGGGCGCCGCCGGGGAGCTGTTTTTT.

CDR3 loop: CASSPSSAQPQHF. The CDR3 bases are TGTGCCAGCAGTCCCAGTAGCGCGCAGCCCCAGCATTTT. The rearrangement links TRBV27 to TRBJ1-5; no firm D call. Germline CDR1 is MNHEY and CDR2 is SMNVEV (reference sequence). The V gene lost 5 bases and the J gene lost 7 bases, with 12 bases spanning the gap. CDR3 length equals 13 residues.

In the case of this clone: The sample carries other DNA sequences with the same CDR3. The V gene is TRBV28, the J gene TRBJ1-5; D is undetermined. Trimming left V 2 bases short and J 0 bases short, with 5 bases between. Germline CDR1 MDHEN, CDR2 SYDVKM. The CDR3 runs to 14 residues. The CDR3 DNA is TGTGCCAGCAGTTTAGGCGGTAGCAATCAGCCCCAGCATTTT. It yields the protein CASSLGGSNQPQHF. The full variable domain, completed using reference TRBV28 and TRBJ1-5, is DVKVTQSSRYLVKRTGEKVFLECVQDMDHENMFWYRQDPGLGLRLIYFSYDVKMKEKGDIPEGYSVSREKKERFSLILESASTNQTSMYLCASSLGGSNQPQHFGDGTRLSIL.

DNA for the CDR3: TGTGCCAGCAGTCCGATGGGGACAGGGGGCGTAAGGTATGGCTACACCTTC. It is translated as CASSPMGTGGVRYGYTF. The rearrangement links TRBV28 to TRBJ1-2; 12 bases agree with TRBD1. This CDR3 has 17 amino acids. Germline V gene sequence: CDR1 MDHEN, CDR2 SYDVKM. After removal of 5 bases from V and 5 bases from J, the junction contained 12 bases not matched to a gene.

V usage is TRBV10-3 and J usage is TRBJ2-3, with 8 positions matching TRBD2. The CDR3 extends over 16 amino acids. The junction had 4 bases not matched to a gene; V was cut back by 2 bases and J by 0 bases. Germline loops: CDR1 ENHRY, CDR2 SYGVKD. CDR3 residues: CAISEPTSGSTDTQYF. The DNA for the CDR3 is TGTGCCATCAGTGAGCCCACTAGCGGAAGCACAGATACGCAGTATTTT.

The chain joins TRBV12-3 or TRBV12-4 to TRBJ1-2; TRBD1 might be the D (5 bases). The CDR3 is 13 residues long. V was trimmed by 11 bases and J by 4 bases, leaving 17 bases between them. The CDR3 bases are TGTGCCTCCCGTGGGGCGCGGGGCTATGGCTACACCTTC. This translates into CASRGARGYGYTF.

Only one count was recorded for this clone. The rearrangement uses TRBV5-1 and TRBJ1-4; 8 bases fit TRBD1. This CDR3 region has 14 residues. Trimming cost V 4 bases and J 8 bases; bases outside gene matches: 7. From germline, CDR1 is SGHRS and CDR2 YFSETQ. CDR3 amino acids: CASSTLGQEEKLFF. In DNA form, the CDR3 reads TGCGCCAGCAGCACCTTGGGACAGGAGGAAAAACTGTTTTTT.

The chain is built from TRBV30 and TRBJ2-7; TRBD2 aligns across 8 bases. The ends lost 8 bases at V and 4 bases at J; junction bases unmatched: 13. This CDR3 is built from 14 residues. Germline CDR1 reads GTSNPN; CDR2 reads SVGIG (reference sequence). CDR3 DNA sequence: TGTGCCCTCGATCGGGGGGGCCTAGGGTACGAGCAGTACTTC. Translated: CALDRGGLGYEQYF.

The chain has TRBV18 and TRBJ1-2; the D is unclear. Germline V CDR1 and CDR2: KGHSH, LQKENI. The germline V and J ends were trimmed by 0 bases and 8 bases, with 16 bases remaining between them. CDR3 length: 15 residues. CDR3 nucleotides: TGTGCCAGCTCACCACCGAGTACTACTCGTGGCGGCTACACCTTC. Amino acids: CASSPPSTTRGGYTF.

The chain is built from TRBV5-5 and TRBJ2-1; a weak D match, TRBD1 (5 bases). This CDR3 comprises 13 residues. Germline V CDR1 and CDR2: SGHKS, YYEKEE (reference sequence). Trimming took off 1 base at V and 5 bases at J, with 7 bases between the two ends. CDR3 DNA sequence: TGTGCCAGCAGCTTGCCAGGGAACAATGAGCAGTTCTTC. It specifies CASSLPGNNEQFF.

The CDR3 DNA reads as TGTGCCAGTAGTACGGGTGTCCTTCTCACAGATACGCAGTATTTT. It specifies CASSTGVLLTDTQYF. The chain links TRBV19 to TRBJ2-3; D not resolved. Trimming removed 4 bases from V and 2 bases from J, with 13 bases in between. The CDR3 sequence is 15 residues long. From germline, CDR1 is LNHDA and CDR2 SQIVND (reference sequence).

The DNA of the CDR3 is TGTGCCAGCAGCCTAGGGGGGGGCACTGAAGCTTTCTTT. This encodes CASSLGGGTEAFF. The V and J genes are TRBV9 and TRBJ1-1, with D possibly TRBD1 on 6 matching bases. The CDR3 is 13 amino acids. The V gene's germline CDR1 is SGDLS and CDR2 YYNGEE. Deletions cut 4 bases from V and 4 bases from J, with 11 bases between.

The chain couples TRBV20-1 to TRBJ2-1; 10 nucleotides match TRBD1. The CDR3 sequence is 11 residues long. V was pared by 7 bases and J by 8 bases, with 2 bases of the junction left unmatched. Germline CDR1 and CDR2: DFQATT and SNEGSKA (reference sequence). The CDR3 DNA reads as TGCAGTGGGGACAGGGGCGATGAGCAGTTCTTC. It codes for CSGDRGDEQFF.

The V gene is TRBV19, the J gene TRBJ2-2; 11 bases align to TRBD1. The CDR3 runs 16 residues. CDR1 is LNHDA and CDR2 is SQIVND in the germline V gene (reference sequence). With V trimmed by 5 bases and J by 5 bases, 7 bases remained unmatched. DNA for the CDR3: TGTGCCAGTAGTCCCGCGGGACAGGGGGAGACCGGGGAGCTGTTTTTT. Translated: CASSPAGQGETGELFF.

This chain connects TRBV4-2 to TRBJ1-4, with no clear D. Looked up from germline, CDR1 is LGHNA and CDR2 is YNFKEQ. Trimming removed 2 bases at V and 4 bases at J, with 14 bases between. The CDR3 length is 16 residues. The CDR3 loop is CASSQLQSQRNEKLFF. Here the CDR3 DNA reads TGTGCCAGCAGCCAATTACAGTCACAACGTAATGAAAAACTGTTTTTT.

Of note for this clone: An end of the junction differs from the germline gene, which may be a read error. The rearrangement joins TRBV7-2 to TRBJ2-4, with 12 bases lining up with TRBD2. This CDR3 is 16 amino acids long. Germline V lookup: CDR1 SGHTA, CDR2 FQGNSA. CDR3 nucleotide sequence: TGTGCCAGCACCTTACAGGGAGGGCTAGCGGGAGGGCCGCCATACTTC. Amino acid sequence: CASTLQGGLAGGPPYF.